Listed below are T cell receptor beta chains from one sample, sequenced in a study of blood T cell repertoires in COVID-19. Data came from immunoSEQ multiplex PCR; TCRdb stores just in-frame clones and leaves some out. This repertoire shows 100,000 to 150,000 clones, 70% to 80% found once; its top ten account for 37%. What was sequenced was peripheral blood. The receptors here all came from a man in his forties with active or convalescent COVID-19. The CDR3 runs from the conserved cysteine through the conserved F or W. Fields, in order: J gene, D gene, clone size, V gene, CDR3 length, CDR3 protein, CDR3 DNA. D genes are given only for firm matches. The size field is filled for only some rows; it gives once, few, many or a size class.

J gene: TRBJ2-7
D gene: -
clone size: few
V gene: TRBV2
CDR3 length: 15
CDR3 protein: CAVANPGLGGYEQYF
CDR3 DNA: TGTGCCGTAGCTAACCCCGGCCTGGGGGGTTACGAGCAGTACTTC

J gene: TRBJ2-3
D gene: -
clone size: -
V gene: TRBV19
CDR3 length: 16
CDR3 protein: CASRLQGGTSTDTQYF
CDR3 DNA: TGTGCCAGTAGACTCCAAGGGGGAACTAGCACAGATACGCAGTATTTT

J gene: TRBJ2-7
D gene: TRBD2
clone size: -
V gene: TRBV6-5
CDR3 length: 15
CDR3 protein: CASREGLAGAYEQYF
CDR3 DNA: TGTGCCAGCAGGGAGGGACTAGCGGGAGCCTACGAGCAGTACTTC

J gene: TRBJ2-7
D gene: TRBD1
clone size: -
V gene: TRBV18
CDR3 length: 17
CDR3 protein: CASSPSTGGSRSYEQYF
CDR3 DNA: TGTGCCAGCTCACCATCGACAGGGGGCTCTCGGTCCTACGAGCAGTACTTC

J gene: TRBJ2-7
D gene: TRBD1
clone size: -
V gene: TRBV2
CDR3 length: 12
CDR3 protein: CASRDRGYEQYF
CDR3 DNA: TGTGCCAGCAGGGACAGGGGGTACGAGCAGTACTTC

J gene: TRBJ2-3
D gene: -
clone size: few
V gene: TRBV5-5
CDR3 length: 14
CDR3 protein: CASSLSGSYDTQYF
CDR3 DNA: TGTGCCAGCAGCTTATCAGGGTCTTATGATACGCAGTATTTT

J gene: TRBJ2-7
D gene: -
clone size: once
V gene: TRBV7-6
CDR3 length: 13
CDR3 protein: CASSLGSLFEQYF
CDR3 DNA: TGTGCCAGCAGCTTGGGCAGTTTGTTCGAGCAGTACTTC

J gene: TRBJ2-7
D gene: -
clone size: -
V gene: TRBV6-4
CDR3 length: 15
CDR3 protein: CASSASLGEAYEQYF
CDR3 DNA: TGTGCCAGCAGTGCCTCCCTCGGGGAGGCCTACGAGCAGTACTTC

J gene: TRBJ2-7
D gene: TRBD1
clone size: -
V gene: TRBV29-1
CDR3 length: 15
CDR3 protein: CSVDAGTGDPYEQYF
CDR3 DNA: TGCAGCGTTGACGCCGGGACAGGGGATCCCTACGAGCAGTACTTC

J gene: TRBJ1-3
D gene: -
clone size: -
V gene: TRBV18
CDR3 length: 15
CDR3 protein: CASSRDRSTGNTIYF
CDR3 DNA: TGTGCCAGCTCACGCGACAGGTCTACTGGAAACACCATATATTTT

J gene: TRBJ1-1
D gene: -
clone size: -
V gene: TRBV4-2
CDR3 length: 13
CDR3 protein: CASMRQGNTEAFF
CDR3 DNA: TGTGCCAGCATGAGGCAGGGGAACACTGAAGCTTTCTTT

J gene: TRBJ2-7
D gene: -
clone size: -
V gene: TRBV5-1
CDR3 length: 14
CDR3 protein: CASSSGPGEGEQYF
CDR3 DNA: TGCGCCAGCAGCTCGGGACCGGGAGAGGGCGAGCAGTACTTC

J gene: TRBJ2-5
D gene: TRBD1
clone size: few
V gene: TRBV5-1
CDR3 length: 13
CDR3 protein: CASRSGQAETQYF
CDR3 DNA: TGCGCCAGCAGGAGCGGACAGGCTGAGACCCAGTACTTC

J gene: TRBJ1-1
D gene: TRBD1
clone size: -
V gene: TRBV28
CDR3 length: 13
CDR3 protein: CASSSWDSTEAFF
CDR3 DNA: TGTGCCAGCAGTAGCTGGGACAGCACTGAAGCTTTCTTT

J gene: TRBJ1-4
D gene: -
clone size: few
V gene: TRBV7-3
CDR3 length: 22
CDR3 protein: CASSAGDAGRGGLLATNEKLFF
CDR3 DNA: TGTGCCAGCAGCGCGGGGGACGCGGGCCGGGGCGGGTTACTTGCAACTAATGAAAAACTGTTTTTT

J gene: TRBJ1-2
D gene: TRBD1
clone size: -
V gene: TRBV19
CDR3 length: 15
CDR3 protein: CASSIKGQINYGYTF
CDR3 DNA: TGTGCCAGTAGTATAAAGGGACAGATTAACTATGGCTACACCTTC

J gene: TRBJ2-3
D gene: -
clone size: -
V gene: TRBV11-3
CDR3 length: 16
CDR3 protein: CASSGRDLLGSDTQYF
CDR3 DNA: TGTGCCAGCAGCGGCCGGGACTTACTAGGGTCAGATACGCAGTATTTT

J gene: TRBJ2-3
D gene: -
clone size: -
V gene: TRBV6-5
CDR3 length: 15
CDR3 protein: CASSSTGLRTDTQYF
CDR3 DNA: TGTGCCAGCAGTTCCACAGGACTACGCACAGATACGCAGTATTTT

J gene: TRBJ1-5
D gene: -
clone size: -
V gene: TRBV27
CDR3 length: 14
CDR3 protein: CASSQTQGLIPQHF
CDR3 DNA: TGTGCCAGCAGTCAAACCCAGGGGCTGATCCCCCAGCATTTT

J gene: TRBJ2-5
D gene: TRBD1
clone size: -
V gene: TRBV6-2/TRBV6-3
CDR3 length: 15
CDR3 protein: CASSSPTGRAETQYF
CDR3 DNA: TGTGCCAGCAGTTCCCCGACAGGGCGAGCAGAGACCCAGTACTTC

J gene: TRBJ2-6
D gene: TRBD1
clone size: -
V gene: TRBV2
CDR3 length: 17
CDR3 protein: CASTRTGGISGANVLTF
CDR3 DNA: TGTGCCAGCACCCGGACAGGGGGTATCTCTGGGGCCAACGTCCTGACTTTC

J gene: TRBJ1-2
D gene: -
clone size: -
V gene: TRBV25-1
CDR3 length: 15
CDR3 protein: CASSESVSPARGYTF
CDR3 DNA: TGTGCCAGCAGTGAATCAGTCTCCCCGGCGAGGGGCTACACCTTC

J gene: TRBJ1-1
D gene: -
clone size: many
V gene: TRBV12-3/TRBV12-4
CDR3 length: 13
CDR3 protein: CASSLGGLGEAFF
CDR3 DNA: TGTGCCAGCAGTTTAGGGGGACTGGGTGAAGCTTTCTTT

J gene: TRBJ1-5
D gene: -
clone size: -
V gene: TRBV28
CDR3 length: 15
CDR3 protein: CASSLLTGSNQPQHF
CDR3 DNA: TGTGCCAGCAGTTTACTAACAGGGAGCAATCAGCCCCAGCATTTT

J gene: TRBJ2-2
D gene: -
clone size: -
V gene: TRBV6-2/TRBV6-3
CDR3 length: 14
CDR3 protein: CASSYYGGGGELFF
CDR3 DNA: TGTGCCAGCAGTTACTATGGGGGCGGTGGGGAGCTGTTTTTT

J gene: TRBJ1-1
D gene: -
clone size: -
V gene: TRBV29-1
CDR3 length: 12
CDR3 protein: CSAEQGNTEAFF
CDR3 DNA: TGCAGCGCAGAGCAGGGGAACACTGAAGCTTTCTTT

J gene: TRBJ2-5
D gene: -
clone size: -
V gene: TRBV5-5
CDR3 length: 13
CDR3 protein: CASSLFVIETQYF
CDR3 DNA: TGTGCCAGCAGCTTGTTTGTTATCGAGACCCAGTACTTC

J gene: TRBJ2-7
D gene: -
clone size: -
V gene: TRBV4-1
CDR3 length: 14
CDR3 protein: CASSQEPHLYEQYF
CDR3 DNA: TGCGCCAGCAGCCAAGAGCCCCACTTATACGAGCAGTACTTC

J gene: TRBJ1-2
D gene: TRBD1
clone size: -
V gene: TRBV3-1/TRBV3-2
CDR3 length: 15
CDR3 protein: CASSQGQGAGNGYTF
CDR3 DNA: TGTGCCAGCAGCCAGGGACAGGGGGCGGGGAATGGCTACACCTTC

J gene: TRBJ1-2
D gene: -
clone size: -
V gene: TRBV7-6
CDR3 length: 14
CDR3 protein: CASSPRQDYYGYTF
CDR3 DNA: TGTGCCAGCAGCCCGCGACAGGACTACTATGGCTACACCTTC

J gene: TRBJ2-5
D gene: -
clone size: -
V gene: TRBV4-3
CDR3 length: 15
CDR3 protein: CASSQDRSSEETQYF
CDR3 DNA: TGCGCCAGCAGCCAAGATAGGAGTAGCGAAGAGACCCAGTACTTC

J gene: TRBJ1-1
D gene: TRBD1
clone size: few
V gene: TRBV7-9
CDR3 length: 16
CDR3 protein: CASSQTDRGYGTEAFF
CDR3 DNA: TGTGCCAGCAGCCAAACGGACAGGGGATATGGCACTGAAGCTTTCTTT

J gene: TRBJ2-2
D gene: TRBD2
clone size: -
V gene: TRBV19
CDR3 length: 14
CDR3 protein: CASSRPGRDGELFF
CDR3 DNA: TGTGCCAGTAGTAGGCCAGGGAGGGACGGGGAGCTGTTTTTT

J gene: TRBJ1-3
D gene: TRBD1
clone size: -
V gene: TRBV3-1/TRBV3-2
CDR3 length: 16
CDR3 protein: CASSPRTGGSGNTIYF
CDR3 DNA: TGTGCCAGCAGCCCGCGAACAGGGGGCTCTGGAAACACCATATATTTT

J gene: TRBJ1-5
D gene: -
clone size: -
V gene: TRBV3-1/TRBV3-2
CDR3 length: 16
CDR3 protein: CASSQYPTGGNQPQHF
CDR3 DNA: TGTGCCAGCAGCCAATATCCGACAGGAGGCAATCAGCCCCAGCATTTT

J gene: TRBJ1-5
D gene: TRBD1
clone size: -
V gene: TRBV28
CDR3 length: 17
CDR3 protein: CASSPPLGTGGANSQHF
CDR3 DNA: TGTGCCAGCAGCCCCCCCCTCGGGACAGGGGGCGCGAATTCCCAGCATTTT

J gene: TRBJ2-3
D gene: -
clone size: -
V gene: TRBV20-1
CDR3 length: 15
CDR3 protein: CSASKVADLTDTQYF
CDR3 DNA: TGCAGTGCTAGTAAGGTAGCAGACCTCACAGATACGCAGTATTTT

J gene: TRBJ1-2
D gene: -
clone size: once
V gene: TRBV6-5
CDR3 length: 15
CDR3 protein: CASSYSKAGGRGYTF
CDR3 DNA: TGTGCCAGCAGTTACTCGAAGGCGGGAGGGCGTGGCTACACCTTC

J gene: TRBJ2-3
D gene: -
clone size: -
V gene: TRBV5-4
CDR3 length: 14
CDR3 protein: CASSPNPGSDTQYF
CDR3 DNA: TGTGCCAGCAGCCCCAACCCCGGGTCAGATACGCAGTATTTT

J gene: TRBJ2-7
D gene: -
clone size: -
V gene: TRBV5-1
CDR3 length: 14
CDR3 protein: CASSSSAGSGEQYF
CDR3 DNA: TGCGCCAGCAGCTCCTCTGCCGGATCGGGCGAGCAGTACTTC

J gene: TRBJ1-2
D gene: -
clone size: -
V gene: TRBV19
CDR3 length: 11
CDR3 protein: CASRGDYGYTF
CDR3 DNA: TGTGCCAGCAGGGGTGACTATGGCTACACCTTC

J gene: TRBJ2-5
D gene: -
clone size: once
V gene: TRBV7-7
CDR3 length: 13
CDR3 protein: CASSLAGGETQYF
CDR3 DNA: TGTGCTAGCAGCTTGGCAGGGGGGGAGACCCAGTACTTC

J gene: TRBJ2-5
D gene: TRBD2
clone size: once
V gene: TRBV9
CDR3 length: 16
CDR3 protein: CASSSTAGLAGETQYF
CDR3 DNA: TGTGCCAGCAGCTCGACCGCAGGACTAGCGGGAGAGACCCAGTACTTC

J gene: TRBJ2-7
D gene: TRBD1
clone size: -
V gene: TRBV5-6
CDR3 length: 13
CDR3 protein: CASSGTGTDEQYF
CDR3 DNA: TGTGCCAGTTCTGGGACAGGGACCGACGAGCAGTACTTC

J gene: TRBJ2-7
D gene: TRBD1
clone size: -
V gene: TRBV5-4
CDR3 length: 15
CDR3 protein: CASSFPGTGTYEQYF
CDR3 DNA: TGTGCCAGCAGCTTCCCCGGGACAGGAACCTACGAGCAGTACTTC

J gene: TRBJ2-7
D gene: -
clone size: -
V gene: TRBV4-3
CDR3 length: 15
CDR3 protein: CASSPNPDSSYEQYF
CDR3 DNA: TGCGCCAGCAGCCCCAACCCGGACAGCTCCTACGAGCAGTACTTC

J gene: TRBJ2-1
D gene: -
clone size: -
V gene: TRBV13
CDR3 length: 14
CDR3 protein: CASSLVQRNNEQFF
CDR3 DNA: TGTGCCAGCAGCTTAGTACAGCGGAACAATGAGCAGTTCTTC

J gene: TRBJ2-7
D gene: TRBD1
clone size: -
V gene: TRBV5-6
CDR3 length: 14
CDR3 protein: CASSLWDRVDEQYF
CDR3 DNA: TGTGCCAGCAGCTTGTGGGACAGGGTGGACGAGCAGTACTTC

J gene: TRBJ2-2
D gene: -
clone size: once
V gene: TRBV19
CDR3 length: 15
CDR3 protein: CASSIIGANTGELFF
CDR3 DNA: TGTGCCAGTAGTATAATAGGGGCTAACACCGGGGAGCTGTTTTTT

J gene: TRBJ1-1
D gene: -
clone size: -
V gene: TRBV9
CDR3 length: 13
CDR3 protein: CASSVNSNTEAFF
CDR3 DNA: TGTGCCAGCAGCGTTAACTCGAACACTGAAGCTTTCTTT

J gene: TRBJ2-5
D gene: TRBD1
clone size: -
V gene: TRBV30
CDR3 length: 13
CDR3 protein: CAWSVQGLETQYF
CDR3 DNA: TGTGCCTGGAGTGTACAGGGGTTGGAGACCCAGTACTTC

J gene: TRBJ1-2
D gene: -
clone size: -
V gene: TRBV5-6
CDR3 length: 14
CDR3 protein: CARLLPGISYGYTF
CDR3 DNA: TGTGCCAGACTCCTTCCAGGGATTTCCTATGGCTACACCTTC

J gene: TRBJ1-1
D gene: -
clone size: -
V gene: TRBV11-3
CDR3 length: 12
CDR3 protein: CACRGTNTEAFF
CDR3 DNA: TGTGCCTGCCGGGGGACGAACACTGAAGCTTTCTTT